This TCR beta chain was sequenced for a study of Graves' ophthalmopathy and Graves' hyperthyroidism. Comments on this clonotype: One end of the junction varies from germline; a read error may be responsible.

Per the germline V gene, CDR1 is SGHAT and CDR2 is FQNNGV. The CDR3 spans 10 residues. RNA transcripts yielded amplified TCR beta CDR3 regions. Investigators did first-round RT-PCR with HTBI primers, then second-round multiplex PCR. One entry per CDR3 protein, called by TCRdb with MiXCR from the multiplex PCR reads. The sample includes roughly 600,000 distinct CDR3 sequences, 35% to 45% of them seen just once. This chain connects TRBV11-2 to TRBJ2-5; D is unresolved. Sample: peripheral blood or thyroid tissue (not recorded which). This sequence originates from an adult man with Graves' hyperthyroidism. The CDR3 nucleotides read TGCGCCAGCGACGTTCGAACCCAGTACTTC. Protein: CASDVRTQYF.